This entry lists 3 T cell receptor beta chains sequenced from one sample in a study of shared clonotypes between healthy human individuals. Sequenced by immunoSEQ multiplex PCR; TCRdb stores in-frame clones only, minus some. This sample carries hundreds of thousands of clones, 96% of them seen once, and the ten largest clones take less than 0.06%. The specimen was naive CD4+ T cells sorted from blood. Subset meaning: CD45RA+ positively selected. The receptors stem from a woman in her thirties in good health.

The chain employs TRBV7-6 and TRBJ2-7; D might be TRBD2 (7 bases). The germline V gene has CDR1 SGHVS and CDR2 FNYEAQ. The V gene lost 1 base and the J gene lost 3 bases, with 13 bases spanning the gap. The CDR3 covers 15 residues. CDR3 nucleotide sequence: TGTGCCAGCAGCTTAGACGGCGGGGGCGGCTACGAGCAGTACTTC. Residues: CASSLDGGGGYEQYF.

This clone was recorded only once. The chain links TRBV28 to TRBJ1-5, with TRBD1 identical over 7 bases. The trim removed 2 bases at V and 3 bases at J, leaving 7 bases unmatched. The CDR3 covers 16 residues. Germline CDR1 and CDR2: MDHEN and SYDVKM. The CDR3 reads CASSLIRDSPNQPQHF. CDR3 nucleotide sequence: TGTGCCAGCAGTTTAATCCGGGACAGTCCCAATCAGCCCCAGCATTTT. Together with reference TRBV28 and TRBJ1-5, the CDR3 gives the full variable domain: DVKVTQSSRYLVKRTGEKVFLECVQDMDHENMFWYRQDPGLGLRLIYFSYDVKMKEKGDIPEGYSVSREKKERFSLILESASTNQTSMYLCASSLIRDSPNQPQHFGDGTRLSIL.

This chain uses TRBV10-1 with TRBJ1-1, with D uncertain. V was pared by 1 base and J by 1 base, with 1 base between. Germline CDR1 WNHNN, CDR2 SYGVQD (reference sequence). The CDR3 covers 12 residues. This chain's CDR3 is CASSEWNTEAFF. CDR3 DNA: TGCGCCAGCAGTGAGTGGAACACTGAAGCTTTCTTT.